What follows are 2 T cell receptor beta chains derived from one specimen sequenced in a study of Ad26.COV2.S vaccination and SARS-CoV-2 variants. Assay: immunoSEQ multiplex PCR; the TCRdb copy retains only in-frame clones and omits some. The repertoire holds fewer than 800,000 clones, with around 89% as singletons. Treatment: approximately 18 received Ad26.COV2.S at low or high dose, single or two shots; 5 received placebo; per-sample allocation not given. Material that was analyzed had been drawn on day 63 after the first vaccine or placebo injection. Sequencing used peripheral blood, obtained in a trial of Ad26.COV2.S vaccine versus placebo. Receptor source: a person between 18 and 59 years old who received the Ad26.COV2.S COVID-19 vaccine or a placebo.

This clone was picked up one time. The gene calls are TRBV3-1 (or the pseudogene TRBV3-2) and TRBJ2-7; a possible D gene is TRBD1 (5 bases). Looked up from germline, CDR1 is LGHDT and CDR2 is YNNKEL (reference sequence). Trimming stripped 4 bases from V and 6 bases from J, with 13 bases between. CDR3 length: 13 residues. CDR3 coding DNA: TGTGCCAGCAGCCCGGACATTACCCTCGAGCAGTACTTC. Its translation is CASSPDITLEQYF.

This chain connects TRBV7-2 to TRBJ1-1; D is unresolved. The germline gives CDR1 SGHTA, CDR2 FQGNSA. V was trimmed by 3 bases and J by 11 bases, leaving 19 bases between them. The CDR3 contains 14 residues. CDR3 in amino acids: CASSLSGSGQKAFF. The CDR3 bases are TGTGCCAGCAGCTTGTCAGGTTCGGGTCAGAAGGCTTTCTTT.